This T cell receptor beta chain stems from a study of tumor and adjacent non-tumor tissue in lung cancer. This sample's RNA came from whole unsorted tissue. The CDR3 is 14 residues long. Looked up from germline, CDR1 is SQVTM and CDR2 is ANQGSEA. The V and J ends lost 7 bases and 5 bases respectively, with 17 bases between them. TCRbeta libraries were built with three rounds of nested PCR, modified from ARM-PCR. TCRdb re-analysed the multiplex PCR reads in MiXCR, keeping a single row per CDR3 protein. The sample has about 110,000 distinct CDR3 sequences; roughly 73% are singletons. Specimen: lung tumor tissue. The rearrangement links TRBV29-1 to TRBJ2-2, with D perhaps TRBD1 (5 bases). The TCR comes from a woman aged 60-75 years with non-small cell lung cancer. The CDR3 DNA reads TGCAGCGCCCAGTGGGGCGGAGTTACCGGGGAGCTGTTTTTT. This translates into CSAQWGGVTGELFF.